The clone carrying this TCR beta chain has more than one count but fewer than ten. The target antigen is unknown. The sample originates from a study of STAT5B mutations in CD4+ large granular lymphocyte leukemia. Overall study context: Among healthy donors, a particular HLA allele went with more CDR3 'QG' motifs. Study-wide results and limits: CD4-sorted patient repertoires seemed more clonal than healthy CD4+ repertoires.

V shed 5 bases and J shed 0 bases, with 14 bases lying between them. The length of the CDR3 is 16 residues. Germline V gene data show CDR1 as MNHEY and CDR2 as SMNVEV (reference sequence). Clones were sequenced by immunoSEQ multiplex PCR, and TCRdb holds only the in-frame ones, with some missing. The sample carries about 48,000 clones, roughly 72% recorded once. The sample comprised CD4+ T cells from blood buffy coats. This receptor was identified in a human donor in good health. The V and J genes are TRBV27 and TRBJ2-1; D perhaps matches TRBD2 (5 bases). This chain's CDR3 is CASSPRTASSYNEQFF. CDR3 coding DNA: TGTGCCAGCAGTCCCCGGACTGCGAGCTCCTACAATGAGCAGTTCTTC.